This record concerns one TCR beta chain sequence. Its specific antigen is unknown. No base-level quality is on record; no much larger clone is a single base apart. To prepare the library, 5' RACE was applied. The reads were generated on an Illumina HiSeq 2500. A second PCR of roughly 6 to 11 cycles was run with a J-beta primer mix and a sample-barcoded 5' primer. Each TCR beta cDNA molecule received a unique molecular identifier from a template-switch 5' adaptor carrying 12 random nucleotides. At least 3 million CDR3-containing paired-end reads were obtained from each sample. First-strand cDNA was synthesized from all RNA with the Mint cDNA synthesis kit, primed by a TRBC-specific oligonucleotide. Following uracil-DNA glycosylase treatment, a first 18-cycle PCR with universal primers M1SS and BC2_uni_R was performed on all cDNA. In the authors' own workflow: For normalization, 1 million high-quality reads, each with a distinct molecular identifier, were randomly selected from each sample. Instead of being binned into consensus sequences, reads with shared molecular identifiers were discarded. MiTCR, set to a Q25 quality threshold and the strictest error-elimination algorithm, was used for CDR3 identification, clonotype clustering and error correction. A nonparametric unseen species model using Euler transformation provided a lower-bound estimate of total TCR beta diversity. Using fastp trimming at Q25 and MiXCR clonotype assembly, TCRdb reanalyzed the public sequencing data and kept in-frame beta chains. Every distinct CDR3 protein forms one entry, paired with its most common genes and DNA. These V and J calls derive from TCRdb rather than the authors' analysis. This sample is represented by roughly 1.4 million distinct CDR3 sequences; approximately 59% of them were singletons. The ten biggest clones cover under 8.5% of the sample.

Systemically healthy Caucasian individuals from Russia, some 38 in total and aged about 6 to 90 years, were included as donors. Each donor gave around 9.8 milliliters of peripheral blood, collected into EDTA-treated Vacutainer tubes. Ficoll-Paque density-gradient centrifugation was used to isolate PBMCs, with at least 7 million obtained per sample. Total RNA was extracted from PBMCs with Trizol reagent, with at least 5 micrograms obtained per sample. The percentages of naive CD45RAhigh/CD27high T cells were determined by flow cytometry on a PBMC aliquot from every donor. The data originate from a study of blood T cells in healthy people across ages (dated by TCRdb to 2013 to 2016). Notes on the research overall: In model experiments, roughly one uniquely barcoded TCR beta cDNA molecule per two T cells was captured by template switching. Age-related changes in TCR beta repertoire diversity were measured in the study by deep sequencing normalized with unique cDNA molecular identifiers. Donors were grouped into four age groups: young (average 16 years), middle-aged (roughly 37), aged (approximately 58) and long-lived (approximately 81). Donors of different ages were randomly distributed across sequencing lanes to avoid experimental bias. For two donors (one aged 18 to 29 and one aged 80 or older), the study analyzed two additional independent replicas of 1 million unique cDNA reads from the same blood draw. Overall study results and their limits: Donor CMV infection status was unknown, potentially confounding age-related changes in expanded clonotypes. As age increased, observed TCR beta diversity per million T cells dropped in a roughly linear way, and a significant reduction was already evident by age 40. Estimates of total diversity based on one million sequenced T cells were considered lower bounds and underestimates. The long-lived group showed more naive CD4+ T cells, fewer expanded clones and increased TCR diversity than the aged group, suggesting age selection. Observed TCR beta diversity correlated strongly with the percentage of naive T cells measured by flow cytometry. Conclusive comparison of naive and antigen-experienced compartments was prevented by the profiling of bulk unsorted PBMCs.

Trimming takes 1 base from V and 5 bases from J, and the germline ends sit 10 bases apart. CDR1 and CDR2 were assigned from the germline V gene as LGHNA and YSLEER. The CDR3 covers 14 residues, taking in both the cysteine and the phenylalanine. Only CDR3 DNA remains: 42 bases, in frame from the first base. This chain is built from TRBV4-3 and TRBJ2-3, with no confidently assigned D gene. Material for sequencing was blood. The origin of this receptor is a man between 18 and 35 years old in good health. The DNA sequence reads TGCGCCAGCAGCCAAGCCTTATACAGAGATACGCAGTATTTT. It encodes CASSQALYRDTQYF.